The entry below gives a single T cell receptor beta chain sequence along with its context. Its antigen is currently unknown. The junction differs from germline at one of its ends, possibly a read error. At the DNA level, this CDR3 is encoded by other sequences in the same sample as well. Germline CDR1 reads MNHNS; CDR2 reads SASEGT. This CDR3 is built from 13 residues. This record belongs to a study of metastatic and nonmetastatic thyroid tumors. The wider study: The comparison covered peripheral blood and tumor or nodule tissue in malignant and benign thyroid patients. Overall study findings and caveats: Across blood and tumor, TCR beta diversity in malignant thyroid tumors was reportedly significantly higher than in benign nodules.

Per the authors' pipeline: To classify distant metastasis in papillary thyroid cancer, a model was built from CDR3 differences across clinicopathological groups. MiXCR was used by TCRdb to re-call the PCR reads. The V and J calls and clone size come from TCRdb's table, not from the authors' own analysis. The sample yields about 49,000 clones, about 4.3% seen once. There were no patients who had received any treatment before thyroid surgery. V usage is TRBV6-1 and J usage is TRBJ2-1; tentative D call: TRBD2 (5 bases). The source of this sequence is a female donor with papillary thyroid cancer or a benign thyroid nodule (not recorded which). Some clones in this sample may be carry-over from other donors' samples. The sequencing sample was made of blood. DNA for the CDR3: TGTGCCAGCACGAAACGGGGTATCAATGAGCAGTCCTTC. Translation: CASTKRGINEQSF.